Listed below are T cell receptor beta chains from one sample, sequenced in a study of OX40 agonist ivuxolimab in advanced cancers. Clones were read by immunoSEQ multiplex PCR, and TCRdb kept only the in-frame ones, dropping some. This table holds under 75,000 clones, 92% found once. The sample consisted of CD4+ or CD8+ T cells sorted from blood, taken in a trial of the OX40 agonist ivuxolimab. Receptors were obtained from an adult with an advanced solid tumor such as melanoma, head and neck, liver or kidney cancer. CDR3s include the opening cysteine and the closing phenylalanine or tryptophan. A D gene is named only where the DNA matches it firmly. Some rows mark clone size as missing; the rest say once, few, many or name a class of expanded clone.

TRBV6-1	TRBJ1-1	TRBD1	.	CASSGQGVSPLMNTEAFF	TGTGCCAGCAGTGGGCAGGGGGTTTCCCCCCTCATGAACACTGAAGCTTTCTTT
TRBV5-1	TRBJ2-2	TRBD1	.	CASSFWTGSGELFF	TGCGCCAGCAGCTTTTGGACAGGGAGCGGGGAGCTGTTTTTT
TRBV15	TRBJ2-7	.	.	CATSSRWDSSSYEQYF	TGTGCCACCAGCAGCCGGTGGGACTCGAGCTCCTACGAGCAGTACTTC
TRBV13	TRBJ1-6	TRBD1	.	CASSPGQGNSPLHF	TGTGCCAGCAGCCCGGGACAGGGGAATTCACCCCTCCACTTT
TRBV6-5	TRBJ2-7	TRBD1	once	CASSFGTAYEQYF	TGTGCCAGCAGTTTCGGGACAGCCTACGAGCAGTACTTC
TRBV4-1	TRBJ2-7	TRBD2	.	CASSQDYSGGRYSKEQYF	TGCGCTAGCAGCCAAGATTACAGCGGGGGCCGGTATTCGAAGGAGCAGTACTTC
TRBV6-5	TRBJ1-2	TRBD1	few	CASSSGTAYTF	TGTGCCAGCAGTTCCGGGACAGCGTACACCTTC
TRBV9	TRBJ2-7	TRBD2	.	CASSVATGRGREGGHEQYF	TGTGCCAGCAGCGTAGCTACCGGGAGGGGGAGGGAAGGTGGGCACGAGCAGTACTTC
TRBV12-5	TRBJ1-3	TRBD1	.	CASGSRQGPLDTIYF	TGTGCTAGTGGTTCCCGACAGGGTCCGTTGGACACCATATATTTT
TRBV11-2	TRBJ1-2	.	.	CASSLEVGYYGYTF	TGTGCCAGCAGCTTAGAGGTGGGCTACTATGGCTACACCTTC
TRBV29-1	TRBJ2-7	TRBD2	.	CSVEFPSGETIYEQYF	TGCAGCGTTGAATTCCCTAGCGGGGAGACTATCTACGAGCAGTACTTC
TRBV9	TRBJ2-5	.	.	CASSVGGGGETQYF	TGTGCCAGCAGCGTAGGAGGCGGCGGGGAGACCCAGTACTTC
TRBV30	TRBJ2-7	.	.	CAWSIGVDEQYF	TGTGCCTGGAGTATTGGGGTCGACGAGCAGTACTTC
TRBV10-3	TRBJ2-1	TRBD2	.	CAIKVSGVYNEQFF	TGTGCCATCAAGGTTAGCGGGGTCTACAATGAGCAGTTCTTC
TRBV2	TRBJ2-3	TRBD2	.	CASSEALAGSDTQYF	TGTGCCAGCAGTGAAGCGCTAGCGGGGAGCGATACGCAGTATTTT
TRBV19	TRBJ2-7	.	.	CASSIRGDSYEQYF	TGTGCCAGTAGTATAAGGGGGGACTCCTACGAGCAGTACTTC
TRBV11-2	TRBJ1-2	.	.	CASSYGGLANYGYTF	TGTGCCAGCAGCTATGGCGGGCTAGCTAACTATGGCTACACCTTC